Shown below are 25 T cell receptor beta chains from a single sample sequenced in a study of tumor-infiltrating lymphocytes in primary liver carcinoma. Extraction of RNA together with DNA used roughly 20-33 mg of unsorted bulk tissue. TCR beta cDNA came from approximately 540 ng total RNA, primed with a constant-region primer. Three nested multiplex PCR rounds of slightly modified ARM-PCR generated TCR beta libraries. With TRBV1-TRBV30 forward primers and a C-beta reverse primer, the first two PCR rounds were run for approximately 10 cycles each. TCRdb re-analysed the multiplex PCR reads in MiXCR, keeping a single row per CDR3 protein. The sample includes approximately 99,000 distinct CDR3 sequences, more than 65% of them seen just once. The sample comprised liver tumor tissue from sampling region 5. Subset reported: tumor region T5, tumor centre. The receptor set was obtained from a woman in her fifties or sixties with primary liver carcinoma and hepatitis B virus infection.

On this clonotype itself: A read error may produce the germline difference seen at one junction end. The chain is built from TRBV11-3 and TRBJ2-3, with unresolved D. Germline CDR1 reads SGHNT; CDR2 reads YENEEA. The CDR3 spans 15 residues. Here the CDR3 DNA reads TGTGCCAGTAGCTTAGATCCACATACTACAGATACACAGTATTTT. This sequence encodes CASSLDPHTTDTQYF.

Details on this clonotype: One end of the junction is discordant with germline, which a read error may explain. The chain is built from TRBV11-3 and TRBJ2-3, with D unclear. Germline V gene lookup returns CDR1 SGHNT and CDR2 YENEEA. The CDR3 loop spans 17 amino acids. The CDR3 coding sequence is TGTGTCAGCAGCTTATTGTTACGGCCGCTACGGACAGATACGCAGTATTTT. It codes for CVSSLLLRPLRTDTQYF.

This clonotype occurred a few times. The V gene is TRBV7-9, the J gene TRBJ2-7; 12 nucleotides align to TRBD2. The CDR3 is made up of 16 amino acids. The germline gives CDR1 SEHNR, CDR2 FQNEAQ (reference sequence). Trimming took 0 bases from V and 5 from J; bases not matched to a gene: 5. DNA of the CDR3: TGTGCCAGCAGCTTAGCGACAAGACTAGCGGGAGACGAGCAGTACTTC. Translating gives CASSLATRLAGDEQYF.

Concerning this clonotype: The germline gene is not matched at one end of the junction; a read error may be the cause. The chain has TRBV5-1 and TRBJ2-7, with TRBD2 as a possible D gene (6 bases). The V gene's germline CDR1 is SGHRS and CDR2 YFSETQ. This CDR3 has 13 residues. The CDR3 bases are TGCGCTAGCAGACGACGGGAGACCTACGAGCAGTACTTC. Its translation is CASRRRETYEQYF.

With regard to this clonotype: One end of the junction does not line up with germline, which may come from a read error. V gene TRBV11-3 combines with J gene TRBJ2-1; possible D gene TRBD2, 5 bases. This CDR3 is built from 16 residues. Germline assignment: CDR1 SGHNT and CDR2 YENEEA. The CDR3 DNA reads as TGTGCCGGCAGCGCGACTTGCGGAGGCCAGTACAATGAGCAGTTCTTC. Encoded protein: CAGSATCGGQYNEQFF.

As to this clonotype: A clone one base away is much larger, so this may be a read error. This rearrangement joins TRBV6-6 to TRBJ2-1, with TRBD2 matching 8 bases. This CDR3 has 15 amino acids. The V and J ends lost 6 bases and 7 bases, in that order; junction bases with no gene match: 11. Germline V gives CDR1 MNHNY, CDR2 SVGAGI (reference sequence). CDR3: CASSLGARGANEQFF. CDR3 sequence (DNA): TGTGCCAGCAGCCTCGGGGCGCGGGGGGCTAATGAGCAGTTCTTC.

This clonotype is large by share. This chain uses TRBV11-2 with TRBJ2-3; TRBD2 might be the D (5 bases). The length of the CDR3 is 17 residues. CDR1 is SGHAT, CDR2 FQNNGV, per germline. V gave up 1 base and J gave up 0 bases, with 14 bases separating them. For the CDR3, the DNA is TGTGCCAGCAGCTTAGCAATGGGGAGAAGGAGCACAGATACGCAGTATTTT. Amino acids: CASSLAMGRRSTDTQYF. Based on the CDR3 plus reference TRBV11-2 and TRBJ2-3, the full variable domain is EAGVAQSPRYKIIEKRQSVAFWCNPISGHATLYWYQQILGQGPKLLIQFQNNGVVDDSQLPKDRFSAERLKGVDSTLKIQPAKLEDSAVYLCASSLAMGRRSTDTQYFGPGTRLTVL.

The chain couples TRBV29-1 to TRBJ2-7; TRBD2 aligns across 7 bases. The CDR3 loop spans 16 amino acids. V trimming: 7 bases; J trimming: 2 bases; junction bases outside the gene matches: 17. The germline gives CDR1 SQVTM, CDR2 ANQGSEA. CDR3 nucleotide sequence: TGCAGCGCGGGGACTGGCGGGAGTTGGGCCCCCTACGAGCAGTACTTC. Residues: CSAGTGGSWAPYEQYF.

In regard to this clonotype: A much bigger clone sits one base away, suggesting this may be a read error. This sequence joins TRBV6-6 and TRBJ1-4; 8 bases are shared with TRBD1. CDR3 size: 14 residues. The germline CDR1 and CDR2 sequences are MNHNY and SVGAGI (reference sequence). CDR3 coding DNA: TGTGCCGGCAGAGGACAGGGCCAGGAGGAAAAACTGTTTTTT. Its protein product is CAGRGQGQEEKLFF.

Concerning this clonotype itself: One end of the junction varies from germline; a read error may be responsible. The chain links TRBV24-1 to TRBJ2-1, with D unresolved. Germline V gene data show CDR1 as KGHDR and CDR2 as SFDVKD. The length of the CDR3 is 16 residues. Here the CDR3 reads CATSDFGRSSYNGQFF. As DNA, the CDR3 is TGTGCCACCAGTGATTTCGGCAGAAGTTCCTACAATGGGCAGTTCTTC.

This clonotype appeared many times. The J gene is TRBJ2-7, the V gene TRBV28; the D is unclear. CDR1 and CDR2 (germline): MDHEN, SYDVKM. V shed 6 bases and J shed 0 bases, with 15 bases lying between them. This CDR3 is built from 15 residues. The CDR3, as DNA: TGTGCCAGCAGCTCAGTGGTCGCAAGCTCCTACGAGCAGTACTTC. Translated, it gives CASSSVVASSYEQYF.

Details on this clonotype: It is likely a read error, because the conserved phenylalanine at the end of the CDR3 is missing. The DNA is omitted, as the CDR3 cannot be located on it reliably, and the CDR3 follows TCRdb's listing. The chain combines TRBV5-1 with TRBJ1-2; the table names TRBD1, a call not compared with the DNA. Germline CDR1 SGHRS, CDR2 YFSETQ. The CDR3 is 18 residues long, ends included. CDR3 region: CASSPNPGGTNLNYGYSL.

The chain joins TRBV5-1 to TRBJ2-3; TRBD2 might be the D (5 bases). Between the trimmed V and J ends, which lost 3 bases and 6 bases, there was a span of 14 bases. CDR3 size: 14 residues. The germline V gene encodes CDR1 SGHRS and CDR2 YFSETQ. CDR3 loop: CASSYGIRSDTQYF. The DNA for the CDR3 is TGCGCCAGCAGCTACGGGATTAGGAGTGATACGCAGTATTTT.

Details on this clonotype: An end of the junction does not agree with germline; a read error may underlie this. This chain joins TRBV13 and TRBJ2-5, with a tentative D call TRBD1 (6 bases). The CDR3 extends over 12 amino acids. CDR1 is PRHDT and CDR2 is FYEKMQ in the germline V gene (reference sequence). The CDR3 region is CASIYRVKTQHF. CDR3 nucleotides: TGTGCCAGCATCTACAGGGTAAAGACCCAGCACTTC.

With regard to this clonotype: A much bigger clone sits one base away, suggesting this may be a read error. The rearrangement links TRBV7-9 to TRBJ2-5; a possible D gene is TRBD1 (6 bases). The CDR3 runs 16 residues. The germline V gene has CDR1 SEHNR and CDR2 FQNEAQ (reference sequence). CDR3 residues: CSSSLGGLRSQETQYF. The CDR3 DNA is TGTTCCAGCAGCTTAGGGGGTCTACGGAGTCAAGAGACCCAGTACTTC.

As to this clonotype: The germline gene is not matched at one end of the junction; a read error may be the cause. The J gene is TRBJ2-7, the V gene TRBV11-2; 7 bases map to TRBD2. The CDR3 totals 17 residues. From germline, CDR1 is SGHAT and CDR2 FQNNGV. CDR3 DNA: TGTGCCAGCAGCTTAGATCTGTTGGGGGGGAGCCCCTACAAGCAGTACTTC. It encodes CASSLDLLGGSPYKQYF.

This chain connects TRBV7-9 to TRBJ2-3; a possible D gene is TRBD2 (6 bases). The CDR3 contains 19 residues. Germline V lookup: CDR1 SEHNR, CDR2 FQNEAQ (reference sequence). The V and J ends lost 7 bases and 0 bases respectively, with 26 bases between them. CDR3 sequence (DNA): TGTGCCAGCAACTCCACTTATCGCGGGGCGGTCAATAGCACAGATACGCAGTATTTT. Translation gives CASNSTYRGAVNSTDTQYF.

Concerning this clonotype: Being one base from a much bigger clone, this may be a read error. This rearrangement joins TRBV12-3 or TRBV12-4 to TRBJ2-5; 7 bases are shared with TRBD2. This CDR3 comprises 11 residues. After removal of 5 bases from V and 7 bases from J, the junction contained 1 base not matched to a gene. This CDR3 reads CASSGGRTQYF. In DNA form, the CDR3 reads TGTGCCAGCAGTGGCGGGAGGACCCAGTACTTC.

This chain joins TRBV11-2 and TRBJ2-7; TRBD1 might be the D (6 bases). This CDR3 contains 16 residues. The V end lost 5 bases, the J end lost 7 bases, and 24 bases lay between the germline ends. The germline CDR1 and CDR2 sequences are SGHAT and FQNNGV. CDR3 in amino acids: CASSPLLGERGQEQYF. CDR3 in DNA: TGTGCCAGCAGCCCCCTTTTGGGCGAGAGAGGACAGGAGCAGTACTTC.

As concerns this clonotype: Mismatch with germline at one junction end may stem from a read error. V and J are TRBV28 and TRBJ2-1; 8 positions match TRBD2. Germline CDR1 reads MDHEN; CDR2 reads SYDVKM. The CDR3 spans 19 residues. The CDR3 region is CASTNVPLLAGKSYDEPFF. The CDR3 nucleotides are TGTGCCAGCACCAACGTACCCCTCCTAGCGGGTAAATCCTACGATGAGCCGTTCTTC.

This chain joins TRBV11-2 and TRBJ2-2; D may be TRBD2 (6 bases). The CDR3 spans 15 residues. Deletions cut 2 bases from V and 16 bases from J, with 23 bases between. The germline gives CDR1 SGHAT, CDR2 FQNNGV. The CDR3 spells CASSLFGGNTGEPFF. The CDR3 DNA sequence: TGTGCCAGCAGCTTATTTGGGGGGAACACCGGGGAACCGTTTTTT.

As concerns this clonotype: The CDR3 does not close with the conserved phenylalanine or tryptophan, likely indicating a read error. This rearrangement joins TRBV11-2 to TRBJ1-2; D remains ambiguous. Germline V CDR1 and CDR2: SGHAT, FQNNGV. This CDR3 has 13 residues. V was cut by 0 bases and J by 1 base, with 3 bases left in between. CDR3 region: CASSLDSNYGYTL. The CDR3 coding sequence is TGTGCCAGCAGCTTAGACAGTAACTATGGCTACACCCTC.

This clonotype has at least ten counts. The chain is built from TRBV5-1 and TRBJ2-1, with 15 bases aligning to TRBD2. CDR3 length: 15 amino acids. Looked up from germline, CDR1 is SGHRS and CDR2 is YFSETQ. With V trimmed by 4 bases and J by 7 bases, 3 bases remained unmatched. The CDR3 sequence: CASSGLAGGGNEQFF. DNA for the CDR3: TGCGCCAGCAGCGGACTAGCGGGAGGGGGAAATGAGCAGTTCTTC.

The V and J genes are TRBV6-6 and TRBJ1-2; unclear D gene. Germline V gene data show CDR1 as MNHNY and CDR2 as SVGAGI (reference sequence). The CDR3 sequence is 13 residues long. The V gene lost 5 bases and the J gene lost 2 bases, with 9 bases spanning the gap. The CDR3 loop reads CASSHEGNYGYTF. The CDR3 DNA reads as TGTGCCAGCAGTCACGAGGGAAACTATGGCTACACCTTC.

This clonotype was counted at least ten times. The CDR3 is CATSEGRGEANVLTF. In nucleotides, the CDR3 is TGTGCCACCAGCGAGGGAAGGGGCGAGGCCAACGTCCTGACTTTC. The chain combines TRBV24-1 with TRBJ2-6; D assignment may be TRBD1 or TRBD2 (5 bases each). Germline-derived CDR1 and CDR2 are KGHDR and SFDVKD. Between the trimmed V and J ends, which lost 7 bases and 6 bases, there was a span of 15 bases. This CDR3 region has 15 residues.